These T cell receptor beta chains were read from a single sample in a study of T cell repertoires in ileal Crohn's disease. Using immunoSEQ multiplex PCR, the repertoire was profiled, and TCRdb retains in-frame clones only, with some absent. The sample carries approximately 14,000 clones, 87% recorded once. Input material: ileal tissue. Receptor source: an adult with Crohn's disease. CDR3s include the opening cysteine and the closing phenylalanine or tryptophan. A D gene is named only where the DNA matches it firmly. Expanded clones get a size class; other rows say once, few or many, or leave the size out.

V gene	D gene	CDR3 length	J gene	clone size	CDR3 DNA	CDR3 protein
TRBV28	NA	12	TRBJ1-2	NA	TGTGCCAGCAGTTTAGGGAGTATTGGCTACACCTTC	CASSLGSIGYTF
TRBV9	NA	15	TRBJ1-4	NA	TGTGCCAGCAGCGTAGGGGCAGCTAATAATGAAAAACTGTTTTTT	CASSVGAANNEKLFF
TRBV4-2	TRBD1	15	TRBJ1-2	NA	TGTGCCAGCAGCCAAACCGGGACAGGGTCGGATGGCTACACCTTC	CASSQTGTGSDGYTF
TRBV28	NA	15	TRBJ1-2	NA	TGTGCCAGCAGTTTGGGTACAGGCAGCTTCTATGGCTACACCTTC	CASSLGTGSFYGYTF
TRBV6-5	TRBD1	14	TRBJ1-6	NA	TGTGCCAGCAGTGCTAGGACAGGCGAGTCACCCCTCCACTTT	CASSARTGESPLHF
TRBV5-1	NA	15	TRBJ2-1	NA	TGCGCCAGCAGCTTGGACCATAGCTCCTACAATGAGCAGTTCTTC	CASSLDHSSYNEQFF
TRBV28	TRBD1	13	TRBJ2-5	NA	TGTGCCAGCAGCTGGGAAGGTACAGGGGTGCAGTACTTC	CASSWEGTGVQYF
TRBV11-3	TRBD1	13	TRBJ2-7	NA	TGTGCCAGCAGCTTAGAACAGGGGAACGAGCAGTACTTC	CASSLEQGNEQYF
TRBV19	NA	13	TRBJ2-1	NA	TGTGCCAGTAGTATCGGGACTCGCAATGAGCAGTTCTTC	CASSIGTRNEQFF
TRBV5-1	NA	14	TRBJ1-2	NA	TGCGCCAGCAGACCGCAGGGTTCTAACTATGGCTACACCTTC	CASRPQGSNYGYTF
TRBV7-8	TRBD2	16	TRBJ2-1	NA	TGTGCCAGCAGCTGGACGACTAGCGGGTTCAGGTATGAGCAGTTCTTC	CASSWTTSGFRYEQFF
TRBV5-6	TRBD1	19	TRBJ2-3	NA	TGTGCCAGCAGCAGGAAAATTGCCAGGGACAGGGGTCGGACAGATATGCAGTATTTT	CASSRKIARDRGRTDMQYF
TRBV28	TRBD2	15	TRBJ2-7	NA	TGTGCCAGCACCGAAGCGGGAGGGCTGCGTGACGAGCAGTACTTC	CASTEAGGLRDEQYF
TRBV2	TRBD2	15	TRBJ2-1	NA	TGTGCCAGCAGACCGCTAGCGGGAGTCTACAATGAGCAGTTCTTC	CASRPLAGVYNEQFF
TRBV21-1	NA	15	TRBJ1-5	few	TGTGCCAGCACCCAGGGAGGGGGAAATAATCAGCCCCAGCATTTT	CASTQGGGNNQPQHF
TRBV12-5	TRBD1	13	TRBJ1-1	NA	TGTGCTAGTGGGAGGGGGCAGGGAACTGAAGCTTTCTTT	CASGRGQGTEAFF
TRBV5-1	NA	14	TRBJ1-5	NA	TGCGCCAGCAGCTTGGGGGGATCGGGGCAGCCCCAGCATTTT	CASSLGGSGQPQHF
TRBV18	TRBD1	15	TRBJ2-7	NA	TGTGCCAGCTCACCGACAGGGTCAGGGTCCTACGAGCAGTACTTC	CASSPTGSGSYEQYF
TRBV7-2	NA	15	TRBJ1-2	NA	TGTGCCAGCAGCTTAGCACGGTCCCGGGACTATGGCTACACCTTC	CASSLARSRDYGYTF
TRBV13	TRBD1	15	TRBJ1-4	NA	TGTGCCAGCAGCTGGCACAGGGGTGATGGTGAAAAACTGTTTTTT	CASSWHRGDGEKLFF
TRBV29-1	NA	13	TRBJ1-1	NA	TGCAGCGTTCTCGGACAGTTGAACACTGAAGCTTTCTTT	CSVLGQLNTEAFF
TRBV5-1	TRBD1	18	TRBJ2-2	NA	TGCGCCAGCAGCTTAAGTCAGGGGGCCCGGAGAGGCACCGGGGAGCTGTTTTTT	CASSLSQGARRGTGELFF
TRBV7-8	TRBD2	14	TRBJ2-7	NA	TGTGCCAGCAGCTGGAGTAGCGGGGCCTACGAGCAGTACTTC	CASSWSSGAYEQYF
TRBV9	NA	14	TRBJ2-3	few	TGTGCCAGCAGCGTAGGAGGGCCCCCAGATACGCAGTATTTT	CASSVGGPPDTQYF
TRBV28	NA	13	TRBJ2-4	NA	TGTGCCAGCAGTTTACGGCAGGGCCGAATGATCAACTTC	CASSLRQGRMINF
TRBV7-8	NA	15	TRBJ1-6	NA	TGTGCCAGCAGCTTAGCGGGGGACTGGGATTCACCCCTCCACTTT	CASSLAGDWDSPLHF
TRBV9	TRBD1	16	TRBJ1-6	NA	TGTGCCAGCAGCGTAGCTACGACAGGGGGAAATTCACCCCTCCACTTT	CASSVATTGGNSPLHF
TRBV6-5	TRBD1	15	TRBJ1-1	NA	TGTGCCAGCAGCCCCGGGACAGGGGTGAACACTGAAGCTTTCTTT	CASSPGTGVNTEAFF
TRBV30	TRBD1	17	TRBJ1-5	NA	TGTGCCTGGAGTGGGAAACAGGGGATGTTGAGCAATCAGCCCCAGCATTTT	CAWSGKQGMLSNQPQHF
TRBV11-2	NA	13	TRBJ2-7	NA	TGTGCCAGCATCCCCCCTGGGGCAGGGGAGCAGTACTTC	CASIPPGAGEQYF
TRBV19	NA	15	TRBJ1-5	NA	TGTGCCAGTAGTATAGCCAGTTTAAGCAATCAGCCCCAGCATTTT	CASSIASLSNQPQHF
TRBV21-1	NA	16	TRBJ1-5	NA	TGTGCCAGCAGCAAGGGAAGGGGCCGGCCTAATCAGCCCCAGCATTTT	CASSKGRGRPNQPQHF
TRBV5-5	NA	16	TRBJ1-6	NA	TGTGCCAGCAGCCTGGCGGCTAGCTCCTATAATTCACCCCTCCACTTT	CASSLAASSYNSPLHF
TRBV12-5	NA	14	TRBJ2-3	NA	TGTGCTAGTGGTTTGTTAGACTATAGAGATACGCAGTATTTT	CASGLLDYRDTQYF
TRBV30	TRBD2	13	TRBJ2-2	few	TGTGCCTGGAGTGTCGGGGGGTTCGGGGAGCTGTTTTTT	CAWSVGGFGELFF
TRBV6-5	TRBD1	14	TRBJ1-2	NA	TGTGCCAGCAGAGAGCCCGGGACAGTCTATGGCTACACCTTC	CASREPGTVYGYTF
TRBV28	NA	12	TRBJ1-4	few	TGTGCCAGCAGTAATGACAGAGAAAAACTGTTTTTT	CASSNDREKLFF
TRBV7-9	TRBD1	15	TRBJ1-4	NA	TGTGCCAGCAGCTTAGAAGGACAGGGAGGTGAAAAACTGTTTTTT	CASSLEGQGGEKLFF
TRBV19	NA	13	TRBJ1-1	NA	TGTGCCAGCGACAGGAAGGATAACACTGAAGCTTTCTTT	CASDRKDNTEAFF
TRBV6-4	TRBD1	16	TRBJ2-1	NA	TGTGCCAGCAGCAACGAGGGGACAGGGGGCTCCTATGAGCAGTTCTTC	CASSNEGTGGSYEQFF
TRBV5-1	NA	14	TRBJ1-6	NA	TGCGCCAGCAGCTTCGGCCAGGGGAATTCACCCCTCCACTTT	CASSFGQGNSPLHF
TRBV4-3	TRBD2	19	TRBJ2-5	NA	TGCGCCAGCAGCCAAGGAGATTCTAGCGGGAGGGCCGAGTTGGAGACCCAGTACTTC	CASSQGDSSGRAELETQYF
TRBV7-7	TRBD2	16	TRBJ2-3	NA	TGTGCTAGCACCCCGATAGCGGGGGCCCGCACAGATACGCAGTATTTT	CASTPIAGARTDTQYF
TRBV5-1	TRBD2	14	TRBJ2-7	NA	TGCGCCAGCAGCTTAGCGGGAGGGCCCTACGAGCAGTACTTC	CASSLAGGPYEQYF
TRBV2	TRBD1	17	TRBJ1-1	NA	TGTGCCAGCAGTCATCCTCTTACCGGGACAGCGAACACTGAAGCTTTCTTT	CASSHPLTGTANTEAFF